Described below is a single T cell receptor beta chain sequence and its context. As yet, its antigen is unknown. The record originates from a study of T cell responses to AZD1222 COVID-19 vaccine. Study-wide points: Spike-wide vaccine-associated CD4 TCRs dominated at 160-218 and 743-854. With two AZD1222 doses given, Spike-specific TCR breadth and depth both rose. Of spike-specific TCRs, nearly half reportedly target regions left unmutated in variants.

Libraries were prepared by immunoSEQ multiplex PCR; TCRdb keeps only in-frame clonotypes and omits some of them. The table shows around 200,000 clones, with 90% to 95% occurring only once. Germline CDR1 MNHEY, CDR2 SMNVEV (reference sequence). The CDR3 is 16 amino acids. The V end lost 2 bases, the J end lost 9 bases, and 17 bases lay between the germline ends. The source of this sequence is an adult who received the AZD1222 COVID-19 vaccine. The specimen was peripheral blood, collected 28 days after the second AZD1222 dose. The rearrangement links TRBV27 to TRBJ1-6, with a tentative D call TRBD1 (6 bases). The CDR3 nucleotides read TGTGCCAGCAGTTTAGGCAGGGGAACGTTCGCTTCACCCCTCCACTTT. Its translation is CASSLGRGTFASPLHF.